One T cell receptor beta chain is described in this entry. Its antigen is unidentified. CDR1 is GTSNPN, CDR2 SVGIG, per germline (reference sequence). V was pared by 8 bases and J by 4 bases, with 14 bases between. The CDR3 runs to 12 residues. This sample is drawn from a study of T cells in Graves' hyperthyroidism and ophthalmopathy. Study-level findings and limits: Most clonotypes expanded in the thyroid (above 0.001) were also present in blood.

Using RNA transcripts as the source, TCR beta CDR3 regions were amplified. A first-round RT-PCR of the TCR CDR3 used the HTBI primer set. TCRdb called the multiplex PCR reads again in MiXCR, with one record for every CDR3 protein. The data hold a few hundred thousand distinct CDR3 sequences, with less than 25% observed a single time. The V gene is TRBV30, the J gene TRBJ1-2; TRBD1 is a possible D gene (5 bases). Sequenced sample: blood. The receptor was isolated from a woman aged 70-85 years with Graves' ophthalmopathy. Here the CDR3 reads CAIQVMGYGYTF. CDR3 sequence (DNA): TGTGCCATACAGGTGATGGGCTATGGCTACACCTTC.